The clone carrying this T cell receptor (beta chain) was observed a single time. Its cognate antigen is unknown. TCRdb's copy holds only in-frame clones and misses some; the assay was immunoSEQ multiplex PCR. The data show more than 110,000 clones, 80% to 95% seen once. The entry originates in a study of T cell responses to AZD1222 COVID-19 vaccine. Study as a whole: Second doses that came at about 4 or about 12 weeks were put together.

Findings and limits, study-wide: Spike-specific TCR depth and breadth grew after two AZD1222 doses. Donors, mostly white British, included more females; clonal diversity was possibly underestimated.

The CDR3 runs 13 residues. V lost 1 base to trimming and J lost 7 bases, with 9 bases between them. The germline CDR1 and CDR2 sequences are SSHAT and FNYEAQ (reference sequence). The sequenced sample was peripheral blood, obtained on day 0 of AZD1222 vaccination. This chain connects TRBV7-7 to TRBJ2-3, with D unclear. The origin of this receptor is an adult in good health. CDR3 in amino acids: CASSLVSSHTQYF. CDR3 sequence (DNA): TGTGCCAGCAGCTTAGTCAGCAGCCATACGCAGTATTTT.